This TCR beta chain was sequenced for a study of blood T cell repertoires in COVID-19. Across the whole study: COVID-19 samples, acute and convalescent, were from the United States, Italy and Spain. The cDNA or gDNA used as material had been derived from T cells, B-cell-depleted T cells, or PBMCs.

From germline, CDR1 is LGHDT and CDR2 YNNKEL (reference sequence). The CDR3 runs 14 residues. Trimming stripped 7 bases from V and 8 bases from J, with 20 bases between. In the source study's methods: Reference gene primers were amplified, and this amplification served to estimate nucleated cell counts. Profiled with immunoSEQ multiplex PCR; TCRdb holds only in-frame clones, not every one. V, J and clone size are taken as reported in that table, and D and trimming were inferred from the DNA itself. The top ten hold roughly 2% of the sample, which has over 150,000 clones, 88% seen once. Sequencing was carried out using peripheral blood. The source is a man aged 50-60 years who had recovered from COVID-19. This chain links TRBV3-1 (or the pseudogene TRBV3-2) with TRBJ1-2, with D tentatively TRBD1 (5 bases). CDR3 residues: CASTAGLSEGGYTF. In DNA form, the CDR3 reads TGTGCCAGCACCGCGGGACTCTCTGAAGGCGGCTACACCTTC.